Presented here are 28 T cell receptor beta chains from one specimen sequenced in a study of blood T cell repertoires in COVID-19. Sequencing used immunoSEQ multiplex PCR; TCRdb keeps in-frame clones, though not all of them. The sample shows some 300,000 clones, around 86% of them seen only once. Sequencing used PBMCs or T cells enriched from blood (not recorded which). The receptors were sampled from a man aged 30 to 39 who had recovered from COVID-19.

The gene calls are TRBV27 and TRBJ1-2, with 7 bases lining up with TRBD1. Per germline, CDR1 MNHEY and CDR2 SMNVEV (reference sequence). J lost 6 bases, V lost 5 bases, and 9 bases had no gene match. CDR3 length equals 14 residues. The CDR3 sequence is CASSLRRGGHGYTF. CDR3 nucleotide sequence: TGTGCCAGCAGTCTCCGTAGAGGGGGCCATGGCTACACCTTC.

The chain uses TRBV19 and TRBJ1-5, with 9 bases fitting TRBD1. With V trimmed by 6 bases and J by 1 base, 7 bases remained unmatched. The CDR3 is 16 amino acids. Germline CDR1 LNHDA, CDR2 SQIVND (reference sequence). The CDR3 here is CASRRDRDISNQPQHF. CDR3 in DNA: TGTGCCAGTAGGCGGGACAGGGATATCAGCAATCAGCCCCAGCATTTT.

The chain has TRBV27 and TRBJ2-7, with D tentatively TRBD2 (5 bases). This CDR3 contains 15 residues. The V gene lost 0 bases and the J gene lost 1 base, with 10 bases spanning the gap. CDR1 and CDR2 (germline): MNHEY, SMNVEV (reference sequence). In nucleotides, the CDR3 is TGTGCCAGCAGTTTATCAGGCGGGTGGTCCTACGAGCAGTACTTC. Its protein product is CASSLSGGWSYEQYF.

In its sample, this clone was seen a few times. The chain has TRBV6-4 and TRBJ1-1, with TRBD1 matching over 9 bases. Germline V lookup: CDR1 MRHNA, CDR2 SNTAGT. The CDR3 runs 13 residues. Losses at the gene ends were 8 bases for V and 4 bases for J; bases not matched to a gene: 5. CDR3 protein: CASGTDRGTEAFF. The CDR3 nucleotides are TGTGCCAGCGGAACGGACAGGGGCACTGAAGCTTTCTTT.

This chain joins TRBV7-9 and TRBJ1-2; D is possibly TRBD1 (5 bases). The CDR3 has 13 residues. Trimming stripped 3 bases from V and 3 bases from J, with 8 bases between. From germline, CDR1 is SEHNR and CDR2 FQNEAQ (reference sequence). The CDR3 DNA follows: TGTGCCAGCAGCTTGGGCAGGGACTATGGCTACACCTTC. Its translation: CASSLGRDYGYTF.

This clone was observed a few times. The chain employs TRBV7-8 and TRBJ2-2; the D gene is possibly TRBD2 (6 bases). Germline values: CDR1 SGHVS, CDR2 FQNEAQ. V was shortened by 6 bases and J by 6 bases, with 11 bases between the two germline ends. The CDR3 has 13 amino acids. CDR3 amino acids: CASSWRVPGELFF. In DNA form, the CDR3 reads TGTGCCAGCAGTTGGAGGGTCCCCGGGGAGCTGTTTTTT.

The CDR3 loop is CASSESYEQYF. The CDR3, as DNA: TGTGCCAGCAGTGAGTCCTACGAGCAGTACTTC. This chain joins TRBV12-3 or TRBV12-4 and TRBJ2-7; D is uncertain. The length of the CDR3 is 11 residues. V gave up 5 bases and J gave up 1 base, with 3 bases separating them.

The chain combines TRBV10-1 with TRBJ2-3, with 16 bases that match TRBD2. The CDR3 is 15 residues long. V trimming: 8 bases; J trimming: 5 bases; junction bases outside the gene matches: 4. Per the germline V gene, CDR1 is WNHNN and CDR2 is SYGVQD (reference sequence). CDR3 region: CASGTSGGAKDTQYF. CDR3 sequence (DNA): TGCGCCAGCGGGACTAGCGGGGGGGCCAAAGATACGCAGTATTTT.

The table lists this clone with many counts. The J gene is TRBJ1-6, the V gene TRBV7-9, with 10 positions matching TRBD1. V was clipped by 5 bases and J by 3 bases; unmatched bases: 4. The germline gives CDR1 SEHNR, CDR2 FQNEAQ (reference sequence). The CDR3 extends over 16 amino acids. CDR3 nucleotide sequence: TGTGCCAGCAGCCAGGGACAGGGGTTCTATAATTCACCCCTCCACTTT. The encoded protein is CASSQGQGFYNSPLHF.

V usage is TRBV7-9 and J usage is TRBJ1-4; unclear D gene. The CDR3 sequence is 17 residues long. Between the trimmed V and J ends, which lost 1 base and 0 bases, there was a span of 12 bases. Germline V gene data show CDR1 as SEHNR and CDR2 as FQNEAQ (reference sequence). CDR3 coding DNA: TGTGCCAGCAGCTTAGTCGCGGCAAGTTCAACTAATGAAAAACTGTTTTTT. Translating it yields CASSLVAASSTNEKLFF. Full variable domain (remainder filled in from reference TRBV7-9 and TRBJ1-4): DTGVSQNPRHKITKRGQNVTFRCDPISEHNRLYWYRQTLGQGPEFLTYFQNEAQLEKSRLLSDRFSAERPKGSFSTLEIQRTEQGDSAMYLCASSLVAASSTNEKLFFGSGTQLSVL.

The chain carries TRBV10-1 and TRBJ2-7; tentative D call: TRBD1 (5 bases). Germline V gene data show CDR1 as WNHNN and CDR2 as SYGVQD (reference sequence). The V gene lost 3 bases and the J gene lost 0 bases, with 12 bases spanning the gap. This CDR3 has 15 amino acids. The DNA for the CDR3 is TGCGCCAGCAGTGACAGGGTCTCCAGCTCCTACGAGCAGTACTTC. Its protein product is CASSDRVSSSYEQYF.

The V and J genes are TRBV19 and TRBJ2-3; TRBD2 matches at 8 bases. CDR1 is LNHDA and CDR2 is SQIVND in the germline V gene (reference sequence). The CDR3 is 15 amino acids. Trimming removed 3 bases from V and 0 bases from J; junction bases left unmatched: 2. Here the CDR3 DNA reads TGTGCCAGTAGTATCCAGCGGGGGAGCACAGATACGCAGTATTTT. It yields the protein CASSIQRGSTDTQYF.

The chain joins TRBV24-1 to TRBJ2-1, with 15 bases fitting TRBD2. There are 19 residues in the CDR3. V lost 1 base and J lost 10; bases outside the gene matches: 13. Germline CDR1 KGHDR, CDR2 SFDVKD. The CDR3 DNA sequence: TGTGCCACCAGTGATTTTGGGACTAGCGGGAGGCCGTCTAGTCGGGAGCAGTTCTTC. Amino acid sequence: CATSDFGTSGRPSSREQFF.

The chain has TRBV4-2 and TRBJ2-3; 8 nucleotides line up with TRBD2. The CDR3 covers 17 residues. CDR1 and CDR2 (germline): LGHNA, YNFKEQ. The ends lost 2 bases at V and 1 base at J; junction bases unmatched: 8. CDR3: CASSQIGAGGGTDTQYF. The CDR3 DNA reads as TGTGCCAGCAGCCAAATAGGGGCGGGGGGCGGCACAGATACGCAGTATTTT.

The chain is built from TRBV7-9 and TRBJ2-1; D unresolved. Germline V gene lookup returns CDR1 SEHNR and CDR2 FQNEAQ (reference sequence). Trimming cost V 4 bases and J 7 bases, with 14 bases left between them. The CDR3 is 14 residues long. The CDR3 region is CASSSPAPENEQFF. CDR3 nucleotide sequence: TGTGCCAGCAGCTCCCCCGCCCCGGAGAATGAGCAGTTCTTC.

The DNA for the CDR3 is TGTGCCAGCGGCCGGTCAAAGGACAGGGCCCTATCTGGAAACACCATATATTTT. Protein sequence: CASGRSKDRALSGNTIYF. The chain links TRBV2 to TRBJ1-3; TRBD1 matches at 8 bases. Germline V gene lookup returns CDR1 SNHLY and CDR2 FYNNEI. The CDR3 has 18 amino acids. The junction had 16 bases not matched to a gene; V was cut back by 8 bases and J by 1 base. The full variable domain, completed using reference TRBV2 and TRBJ1-3, is EPEVTQTPSHQVTQMGQEVILRCVPISNHLYFYWYRQILGQKVEFLVSFYNNEISEKSEIFDDQFSVERPDGSNFTLKIRSTKLEDSAMYFCASGRSKDRALSGNTIYFGEGSWLTVV.

In DNA form, the CDR3 reads TGTGCCAGCAGCGTTAGCGGAAGCTCCTACAATGAGCAGTTCTTC. Its protein is CASSVSGSSYNEQFF. The chain links TRBV11-3 to TRBJ2-1; D is possibly TRBD2 (6 bases). CDR1 and CDR2 (germline): SGHNT, YENEEA. The V end was cut by 5 bases, the J end by 0 bases, with 11 bases between. The CDR3 has 15 residues.

J is TRBJ2-1 and V is TRBV7-9; D unresolved. CDR3 size: 14 residues. Germline-derived CDR1 and CDR2 are SEHNR and FQNEAQ (reference sequence). Trimming took off 5 bases at V and 2 bases at J, with 10 bases between the two ends. The CDR3 DNA reads as TGTGCCAGCAGCGCGATGTTGACCTACAATGAGCAGTTCTTC. This codes for CASSAMLTYNEQFF.

The chain combines TRBV5-6 with TRBJ1-5, with D perhaps TRBD1 (6 bases). The CDR3 is 15 residues long. From germline, CDR1 is SGHDT and CDR2 YYEEEE. V dropped 6 bases and J dropped 3 bases, with 16 bases sitting between them. Here the CDR3 DNA reads TGTGCCAGCATGAGGTCAGGGGCGGTCAATCAGCCCCAGCATTTT. It is translated as CASMRSGAVNQPQHF.

This chain connects TRBV18 to TRBJ2-5; D call uncertain. The length of the CDR3 is 15 residues. Germline V CDR1 and CDR2: KGHSH, LQKENI. V shed 6 bases and J shed 1 base, with 15 bases lying between them. CDR3 residues: CASSHRQTLQETQYF. The CDR3 nucleotides are TGTGCCAGCTCTCATCGACAAACCCTCCAAGAGACCCAGTACTTC.

The V call is TRBV10-2, the J call TRBJ2-3; TRBD1 might be the D (6 bases). V shed 8 bases and J shed 2 bases, with 17 bases lying between them. The CDR3 contains 15 residues. Germline CDR1 WSHSY, CDR2 SAAADI. As DNA, the CDR3 is TGCGCCAGCCGTAACAGGGAACGGGACACAGATACGCAGTATTTT. This translates into CASRNRERDTDTQYF.

This clone was recorded only once. The gene calls are TRBV10-2 and TRBJ1-4; tentatively, D is TRBD1 (6 bases). CDR3 length equals 15 residues. The V gene's germline CDR1 is WSHSY and CDR2 SAAADI. V was shortened by 6 bases and J by 8 bases, with 19 bases between the two germline ends. The CDR3 DNA follows: TGCGCCAGCAGGGACCAGGGACATTCAGGGGAAAAACTGTTTTTT. Residues: CASRDQGHSGEKLFF.

The chain employs TRBV5-6 and TRBJ1-2, with 7 bases fitting TRBD1. Germline V gene data show CDR1 as SGHDT and CDR2 as YYEEEE. The CDR3 has 16 residues. The V segment lost 2 bases and the J segment 0 bases; nucleotides outside the gene matches: 7. Here the CDR3 DNA reads TGTGCCAGCAGCTTCTTCGGGGACAGCTCTAACTATGGCTACACCTTC. This encodes CASSFFGDSSNYGYTF.

This chain joins TRBV18 and TRBJ1-6; D is undetermined. The CDR3 contains 15 residues. The germline V gene has CDR1 KGHSH and CDR2 LQKENI. V was pared by 6 bases and J by 8 bases, with 17 bases between. CDR3 region: CASSPITGSDSPLHF. CDR3 DNA: TGTGCCAGCTCCCCAATTACGGGGTCGGATTCACCCCTCCACTTT.

The chain links TRBV27 to TRBJ2-6, with D perhaps matching TRBD2 (5 bases). V was clipped by 2 bases and J by 4 bases, with 9 bases between them. Germline CDR1 MNHEY, CDR2 SMNVEV (reference sequence). The CDR3 totals 15 residues. The CDR3 reads CASSLGRAGANVLTF. The CDR3 DNA reads as TGTGCCAGCAGTTTAGGGCGGGCGGGGGCCAACGTCCTGACTTTC.

This chain links TRBV5-1 with TRBJ1-3, with 7 positions matching TRBD1. V was clipped by 4 bases and J by 3 bases; unmatched bases: 13. The CDR3 has 17 residues. Germline V gene sequence: CDR1 SGHRS, CDR2 YFSETQ. This CDR3 reads CASSRNLGQESGNTIYF. CDR3 bases: TGCGCCAGCAGCAGAAACCTTGGACAGGAGAGTGGAAACACCATATATTTT.

The rearrangement links TRBV10-3 to TRBJ2-7, with TRBD2 identical over 12 bases. This CDR3 is 15 amino acids long. CDR1 ENHRY and CDR2 SYGVKD come from the germline V gene. V trimming: 5 bases; J trimming: 7 bases; junction bases outside the gene matches: 9. In DNA form, the CDR3 reads TGTGCCATCAGTTCGCCTAGCGGGAGGGACCTGGAGCAGTACTTC. Translation: CAISSPSGRDLEQYF.

This clone was seen a few times. The rearrangement links TRBV20-1 to TRBJ2-7, with a weak D call TRBD1 (6 bases). The CDR3 contains 11 residues. CDR1 is DFQATT, CDR2 SNEGSKA, per germline (reference sequence). Trimming stripped 4 bases from V and 4 bases from J, with 8 bases between. The CDR3 coding sequence is TGCAGTGCTACGGACAGATACGAGCAGTACTTC. It translates to CSATDRYEQYF.